A selection of T cell receptor beta chains follows, all from one sample in a study of blood T cell repertoires in COVID-19. Sequencing used immunoSEQ multiplex PCR; TCRdb keeps in-frame clones, though not all of them. The table has tens of thousands of clones, around 88% seen once. Specimen: peripheral blood. The receptors here all came from a man in his fifties with active COVID-19. The CDR3 runs from the conserved cysteine through the conserved F or W. The D gene is left open where the match is weak. A clone size is listed for some rows: how often the clone was seen (once, few, many), or a class if it is expanded.

V gene: TRBV4-2; J gene: TRBJ2-7; D gene: TRBD2; clone size: .; CDR3 DNA: TGTGCCAGCAGCCTCCTACCAGGGCTAGCGGGAGAATCCTCCTACGAGCAGTACTTC; CDR3 protein: CASSLLPGLAGESSYEQYF
V gene: TRBV2; J gene: TRBJ2-5; D gene: TRBD1; clone size: .; CDR3 DNA: TGTGCCAGCAGGACGACAGGGAAGACCCAGTACTTC; CDR3 protein: CASRTTGKTQYF
V gene: TRBV19; J gene: TRBJ2-4; D gene: TRBD2; clone size: once; CDR3 DNA: TGTGCCAGTAGTATTCACTTCGGGCTAGCGGGAGCCAAAAACATTCAGTACTTC; CDR3 protein: CASSIHFGLAGAKNIQYF
V gene: TRBV7-2; J gene: TRBJ1-2; D gene: TRBD1; clone size: .; CDR3 DNA: TGTGCCAGCAGCTTAAGGGGGCGCGGAGATGGCTACACCTTC; CDR3 protein: CASSLRGRGDGYTF
V gene: TRBV28; J gene: TRBJ2-2; D gene: TRBD2; clone size: .; CDR3 DNA: TGTGCCAGCCTATACCGCGGGGGGGCCGGGGAGCTGTTTTTT; CDR3 protein: CASLYRGGAGELFF
V gene: TRBV5-1; J gene: TRBJ2-3; D gene: TRBD2; clone size: .; CDR3 DNA: TGCGCCAGCAGCAAGGGACTAGCGGATTACACAGATACGCAGTATTTT; CDR3 protein: CASSKGLADYTDTQYF
V gene: TRBV19; J gene: TRBJ2-7; D gene: TRBD1; clone size: .; CDR3 DNA: TGTGCCAGTAGTATTATGACAGGGGGCATCTACGAGCAGTACTTC; CDR3 protein: CASSIMTGGIYEQYF
V gene: TRBV5-1; J gene: TRBJ1-1; D gene: .; clone size: .; CDR3 DNA: TGCGCCAGCAGCTTAATAGCGGCACAACAGAACACTGAAGCTTTCTTT; CDR3 protein: CASSLIAAQQNTEAFF
V gene: TRBV9; J gene: TRBJ2-1; D gene: TRBD1; clone size: .; CDR3 DNA: TGTGCCAGCAGCGTTTCCGGGACAGGGGCTTTGGTTTCCTACAATGAGCAGTTCTTC; CDR3 protein: CASSVSGTGALVSYNEQFF
V gene: TRBV9; J gene: TRBJ1-5; D gene: .; clone size: .; CDR3 DNA: TGTGCCAGCAGCGTAGGGACAGTTAATCAGCCCCAGCATTTT; CDR3 protein: CASSVGTVNQPQHF
V gene: TRBV28; J gene: TRBJ1-2; D gene: .; clone size: once; CDR3 DNA: TGTGCCAGCAGTTTCCAAGGGGATCGTGGCTACACCTTC; CDR3 protein: CASSFQGDRGYTF
V gene: TRBV2; J gene: TRBJ2-7; D gene: TRBD2; clone size: .; CDR3 DNA: TGTGCCAGCAGATCCATAGCGGGCCATAACTACGAGCAGTACTTC; CDR3 protein: CASRSIAGHNYEQYF
V gene: TRBV9; J gene: TRBJ1-2; D gene: .; clone size: .; CDR3 DNA: TGTGCCAGCAGCGACCCACACAGGGCTAACTATGGCTACACCTTC; CDR3 protein: CASSDPHRANYGYTF
V gene: TRBV12-3/TRBV12-4; J gene: TRBJ1-3; D gene: TRBD1; clone size: .; CDR3 DNA: TGTGCCAGCAGCATGGGACAGGGTTACACCATATATTTT; CDR3 protein: CASSMGQGYTIYF
V gene: TRBV4-1; J gene: TRBJ1-5; D gene: TRBD1; clone size: .; CDR3 DNA: TGCGCCAGCAGCCAAGAGGGCAGGGGGCCTAATCAGCCCCAGCATTTT; CDR3 protein: CASSQEGRGPNQPQHF
V gene: TRBV7-2; J gene: TRBJ1-2; D gene: TRBD1; clone size: .; CDR3 DNA: TGTGCCAGCAGCTTAGGTCCGGGACAGGGAAACTATGGCTACACCTTC; CDR3 protein: CASSLGPGQGNYGYTF
V gene: TRBV4-1; J gene: TRBJ1-1; D gene: .; clone size: .; CDR3 DNA: TGCGCCAGCAGCCACTCAGGCGTTACTGAAGCTTTCTTT; CDR3 protein: CASSHSGVTEAFF
V gene: TRBV28; J gene: TRBJ2-7; D gene: TRBD1; clone size: once; CDR3 DNA: TGTGCCAGCAGTCTCCGGGACAGGCACCACGAGCAGTACTTC; CDR3 protein: CASSLRDRHHEQYF
V gene: TRBV29-1; J gene: TRBJ2-7; D gene: TRBD1; clone size: .; CDR3 DNA: TGCAGCGTTGAGACAGGGTCCTCAAGCTACGAGCAGTACTTC; CDR3 protein: CSVETGSSSYEQYF
V gene: TRBV7-9; J gene: TRBJ2-3; D gene: TRBD2; clone size: .; CDR3 DNA: TGTGCCAGCAGACGACGGACTAGCGGGTCAGATACGCAGTATTTT; CDR3 protein: CASRRRTSGSDTQYF
V gene: TRBV7-3; J gene: TRBJ2-1; D gene: TRBD2; clone size: .; CDR3 DNA: TGTGCCAGCAGCCCCTGGACTAGCGGGAGGTACAATGAGCAGTTCTTC; CDR3 protein: CASSPWTSGRYNEQFF
V gene: TRBV19; J gene: TRBJ2-7; D gene: TRBD1; clone size: .; CDR3 DNA: TGTGCCAGTAGTATAGATCGTGAGACAGGGTTTTTGAACTTC; CDR3 protein: CASSIDRETGFLNF
V gene: TRBV19; J gene: TRBJ2-5; D gene: TRBD2; clone size: .; CDR3 DNA: TGTGCCAGTAGTCTCGGGGGGAAAGAGACCCAGTACTTC; CDR3 protein: CASSLGGKETQYF
V gene: TRBV28; J gene: TRBJ2-2; D gene: .; clone size: few; CDR3 DNA: TGTGCCAGCAGTTATACATCCAAGGGGGTCCGCACCGGGGAGCTGTTTTTT; CDR3 protein: CASSYTSKGVRTGELFF
V gene: TRBV4-2; J gene: TRBJ1-2; D gene: .; clone size: .; CDR3 DNA: TGTGCCAGCAGCCAAGTTGAGACTAACTATGGCTACACCTTC; CDR3 protein: CASSQVETNYGYTF
V gene: TRBV4-3; J gene: TRBJ2-5; D gene: .; clone size: .; CDR3 DNA: TGCGCCAGCAGCCAAGACAGACAAGAGACCCAGTACTTC; CDR3 protein: CASSQDRQETQYF
V gene: TRBV5-5; J gene: TRBJ2-5; D gene: .; clone size: .; CDR3 DNA: TGTGCCAGCAGCTTGGCTGGGGCAGAAGAGACCCAGTACTTC; CDR3 protein: CASSLAGAEETQYF
V gene: TRBV7-3; J gene: TRBJ2-2; D gene: .; clone size: .; CDR3 DNA: TGTGCCAGCAGCTTATCAGCGCGGACCGGGGAGCTGTTTTTT; CDR3 protein: CASSLSARTGELFF
V gene: TRBV9; J gene: TRBJ1-5; D gene: .; clone size: .; CDR3 DNA: TGTGCCAGCAGCGGACAGCCCAATCAGCCCCAGCATTTT; CDR3 protein: CASSGQPNQPQHF
V gene: TRBV30; J gene: TRBJ2-3; D gene: TRBD1; clone size: .; CDR3 DNA: TGTGCCTGGGACCTTGGGCAGGGGGAAGATACGCAGTATTTT; CDR3 protein: CAWDLGQGEDTQYF
V gene: TRBV19; J gene: TRBJ1-1; D gene: TRBD1; clone size: .; CDR3 DNA: TGTGCCAGTAGTCCGAACGGCAGGGGGCGCGGGATGGACACTGAAGCTTTCTTT; CDR3 protein: CASSPNGRGRGMDTEAFF
V gene: TRBV30; J gene: TRBJ2-7; D gene: TRBD1; clone size: .; CDR3 DNA: TGTGCCTGGAGAAAGGGACAGGGGTTAGCCTACGAGCAGTACTTC; CDR3 protein: CAWRKGQGLAYEQYF
V gene: TRBV6-5; J gene: TRBJ2-7; D gene: .; clone size: .; CDR3 DNA: TGTGCCAGCAGTTCCCGGGACACCGGATCCTACGAGCAGTACTTC; CDR3 protein: CASSSRDTGSYEQYF
V gene: TRBV15; J gene: TRBJ2-7; D gene: TRBD2; clone size: .; CDR3 DNA: TGTGCCACCAGCAGAGACCCGGGACGAAGCGGGAATCTCGAGCAGTACTTC; CDR3 protein: CATSRDPGRSGNLEQYF
V gene: TRBV10-3; J gene: TRBJ2-1; D gene: .; clone size: .; CDR3 DNA: TGTGCCATCAGTGAGTCGAGCGATATCTCCTACAATGAGCAGTTCTTC; CDR3 protein: CAISESSDISYNEQFF
V gene: TRBV5-8; J gene: TRBJ1-1; D gene: .; clone size: .; CDR3 DNA: TGTGCCAGCATCTGGCGGGGGGAGACTGAAGCTTTCTTT; CDR3 protein: CASIWRGETEAFF
V gene: TRBV5-4; J gene: TRBJ1-1; D gene: .; clone size: .; CDR3 DNA: TGTGCCAGCAGCATCGACACGAACACTGAAGCTTTCTTT; CDR3 protein: CASSIDTNTEAFF
V gene: TRBV11-2; J gene: TRBJ2-3; D gene: .; clone size: .; CDR3 DNA: TGTGCCAGCAGCTCTACTTTGCGCCAGGGGGATACGCAGTATTTT; CDR3 protein: CASSSTLRQGDTQYF
V gene: TRBV14; J gene: TRBJ2-3; D gene: .; clone size: .; CDR3 DNA: TGTGCCAGCAGCCAGGGGCTGGCCCAGACGCAGTATTTT; CDR3 protein: CASSQGLAQTQYF
V gene: TRBV30; J gene: TRBJ2-2; D gene: TRBD2; clone size: .; CDR3 DNA: TGTGCCTGGAGTGGACTAGCGGGAGTAGTGAACACCGGGGAGCTGTTTTTT; CDR3 protein: CAWSGLAGVVNTGELFF